This passage covers 30 T cell receptor beta chains from one sample sequenced in a study of blood T cell repertoires in COVID-19. Libraries were prepared by immunoSEQ multiplex PCR; TCRdb keeps only in-frame clonotypes and omits some of them. This table has approximately 250,000 clones, about 88% appearing once. The source material was peripheral blood. These receptors all stem from a man in his forties or fifties with acute or convalescent COVID-19.

The chain has TRBV5-4 and TRBJ2-2; the D gene is possibly TRBD1 (6 bases). Germline loops: CDR1 SGHNT, CDR2 YYREEE (reference sequence). The V gene lost 0 bases and the J gene lost 5 bases, with 17 bases spanning the gap. The CDR3 totals 17 residues. The CDR3 loop reads CASSLGGSGVRTGELFF. CDR3 DNA sequence: TGTGCCAGCAGCTTGGGTGGTTCAGGGGTACGGACCGGGGAGCTGTTTTTT.

The rearrangement joins TRBV6-5 to TRBJ2-3; 7 bases align to TRBD2. The CDR3 extends over 14 amino acids. Germline CDR1 is MNHEY and CDR2 is SVGAGI. V trimming: 8 bases; J trimming: 2 bases; junction bases outside the gene matches: 7. CDR3 DNA: TGTGCCAGCGAAGCCGCGGGGGTCACAGATACGCAGTATTTT. Translation gives CASEAAGVTDTQYF.

The chain couples TRBV6-5 to TRBJ1-2; 8 bases are shared with TRBD1. CDR1 MNHEY and CDR2 SVGAGI come from the germline V gene. Germline trimming cut 7 bases from V and 4 bases from J; bases unmatched to any gene: 5. The CDR3 is made up of 13 amino acids. CDR3: CASTDGTGYGYTF. CDR3 coding DNA: TGTGCCAGCACCGATGGGACAGGCTATGGCTACACCTTC.

V gene TRBV11-2 combines with J gene TRBJ2-6; D unresolved. Trimming stripped 3 bases from V and 0 bases from J, with 15 bases between. The CDR3 is 18 residues long. Germline V gene lookup returns CDR1 SGHAT and CDR2 FQNNGV. For the CDR3, the DNA is TGTGCCAGCAGCTTCTTGGCCGGGTCGAGCTCTGGGGCCAACGTCCTGACTTTC. Protein sequence: CASSFLAGSSSGANVLTF. Filled out from reference TRBV11-2 and TRBJ2-6, the complete variable domain reads EAGVAQSPRYKIIEKRQSVAFWCNPISGHATLYWYQQILGQGPKLLIQFQNNGVVDDSQLPKDRFSAERLKGVDSTLKIQPAKLEDSAVYLCASSFLAGSSSGANVLTFGAGSRLTVL.

The genes are TRBV6-2 or TRBV6-3 and TRBJ1-2; D is unresolved. The V gene lost 5 bases and the J gene lost 8 bases, with 9 bases spanning the gap. CDR3 length: 11 amino acids. The V gene's germline CDR1 is MNHEY and CDR2 SVGEGT. The CDR3 sequence is CASSQYSGYTF. The CDR3 DNA sequence: TGTGCCAGCAGTCAGTATAGCGGCTACACCTTC.

The chain uses TRBV4-3 and TRBJ2-5; D might be TRBD2 (5 bases). V dropped 4 bases and J dropped 5 bases, with 14 bases sitting between them. The CDR3 extends over 14 amino acids. CDR1 and CDR2 from the germline V gene are LGHNA and YSLEER. In DNA form, the CDR3 reads TGCGCCAGCAGCCCGACTAACCGGCGGGAGACCCAGTACTTC. This codes for CASSPTNRRETQYF.

The chain employs TRBV6-5 and TRBJ2-3; 8 nucleotides match TRBD1. V shed 5 bases, J shed 2 bases, and the junction held 3 bases outside the gene matches. Per germline, CDR1 MNHEY and CDR2 SVGAGI. The CDR3 sequence is 14 residues long. For the CDR3, the DNA is TGTGCCAGCAGTATCAGGGGGCACACAGATACGCAGTATTTT. Its translation is CASSIRGHTDTQYF.

This clone was counted only a few times. The chain joins TRBV5-1 to TRBJ1-1, with D possibly TRBD1 on 5 matching bases. V was pared by 4 bases and J by 2 bases, with 12 bases between. This CDR3 is built from 14 residues. CDR1 SGHRS and CDR2 YFSETQ come from the germline V gene. The CDR3 spells CASSRQTPNTEAFF. For the CDR3, the DNA is TGCGCCAGCAGCCGACAGACACCCAACACTGAAGCTTTCTTT.

The chain is built from TRBV3-1 (or the pseudogene TRBV3-2) and TRBJ2-1; 14 bases are shared with TRBD2. Germline CDR1 and CDR2: LGHDT and YNNKEL (reference sequence). The length of the CDR3 is 22 residues. The junction had 18 bases not matched to a gene; V was cut back by 5 bases and J by 0 bases. The CDR3 sequence: CASSLKGLAGAYAPSSYNEQFF. The CDR3 DNA sequence: TGTGCCAGCAGCTTAAAGGGACTAGCGGGGGCCTACGCGCCTAGCTCCTACAATGAGCAGTTCTTC.

In this sample, this clone turned up once. In DNA form, the CDR3 reads TGTGCCAGCAGCCCCCTGGGGGGAAGCACTGAAGCTTTCTTT. It yields the protein CASSPLGGSTEAFF. The V gene is TRBV27, the J gene TRBJ1-1; possibly TRBD1 for D (5 bases). This CDR3 region has 14 residues. Germline CDR1 reads MNHEY; CDR2 reads SMNVEV (reference sequence). Trimming shortened V by 6 bases and J by 4 bases, and 15 bases separated the two germline ends.

V and J are TRBV9 and TRBJ2-7; maybe TRBD1 (6 bases). CDR1 and CDR2 (germline): SGDLS, YYNGEE. This CDR3 spans 15 amino acids. The ends were cut back, 2 bases at V and 3 bases at J, with 15 bases in the middle. CDR3 loop: CASSVVGDNSYEQYF. The CDR3 DNA follows: TGTGCCAGCAGCGTCGTCGGGGACAATAGCTACGAGCAGTACTTC.

The rearrangement links TRBV2 to TRBJ1-5; D possibly corresponds to TRBD1 (6 bases). CDR3 size: 14 residues. Trimming shortened V by 6 bases and J by 3 bases, and 12 bases separated the two germline ends. CDR1 and CDR2 (germline): SNHLY, FYNNEI. CDR3 protein: CASSPGQTNQPQHF. CDR3 in DNA: TGTGCCAGCAGCCCCGGACAGACCAATCAGCCCCAGCATTTT.

V is TRBV7-3 and J is TRBJ1-1; 7 bases match TRBD1. Germline V gene sequence: CDR1 SGHTA, CDR2 FQGTGA. The CDR3 loop spans 13 amino acids. Trimming removed 5 bases from V and 4 bases from J; junction bases left unmatched: 4. CDR3 sequence reads: CASSHSGGTEAFF. In DNA, the CDR3 is TGTGCCAGCAGCCATTCAGGGGGCACTGAAGCTTTCTTT.

The rearrangement joins TRBV11-2 to TRBJ1-5; D not certain. CDR1 and CDR2 (germline): SGHAT, FQNNGV. Trimming removed 0 bases at V and 1 base at J, with 4 bases between. The CDR3 covers 14 residues. CDR3: CASSLDGSNQPQHF. The CDR3 coding sequence is TGTGCCAGCAGCTTAGATGGCAGCAATCAGCCCCAGCATTTT.

V usage is TRBV27 and J usage is TRBJ2-2, with 7 bases fitting TRBD2. CDR1 MNHEY and CDR2 SMNVEV come from the germline V gene (reference sequence). The length of the CDR3 is 15 residues. The junction had 6 bases not matched to a gene; V was cut back by 4 bases and J by 4 bases. DNA for the CDR3: TGTGCCAGCAGTTCGGGGGGACTAATCACCGGGGAGCTGTTTTTT. Translating gives CASSSGGLITGELFF.

This rearrangement joins TRBV2 to TRBJ1-1; tentative D call: TRBD1 (5 bases). The CDR3 has 13 residues. The V gene lost 6 bases and the J gene lost 3 bases, with 11 bases spanning the gap. Germline lookup yields CDR1 SNHLY and CDR2 FYNNEI. The CDR3 spells CASRNRWDTEAFF. In DNA form, the CDR3 reads TGTGCCAGCAGAAACAGGTGGGACACTGAAGCTTTCTTT.

This clone occurred a few times. The J gene is TRBJ1-3, the V gene TRBV30, with D unresolved. The CDR3 runs to 13 residues. Germline CDR1 and CDR2: GTSNPN and SVGIG (reference sequence). V was cut by 2 bases and J by 4 bases, with 9 bases left in between. CDR3 residues: CAWSLLSGNTIYF. DNA of the CDR3: TGTGCCTGGAGTCTTTTGTCCGGAAACACCATATATTTT.

V usage is TRBV7-2 and J usage is TRBJ1-2; perhaps TRBD1 as D (6 bases). The V gene's germline CDR1 is SGHTA and CDR2 FQGNSA. This CDR3 comprises 17 residues. Trimming stripped 1 base from V and 6 bases from J, with 21 bases between. As DNA, the CDR3 is TGTGCCAGCAGCTTAGGTGGGACCCTCCAGGGGAGGGATGGCTACACCTTC. Its translation: CASSLGGTLQGRDGYTF.

V and J are TRBV12-3 or TRBV12-4 and TRBJ2-7; D might be TRBD1 (5 bases). The CDR3 sequence is 13 residues long. With 3 bases removed from V and 0 bases from J, the gap between germline ends came to 6 bases. CDR3 nucleotides: TGTGCCAGCAGTTTTAGGGGCTCCTACGAGCAGTACTTC. Protein: CASSFRGSYEQYF.

This chain connects TRBV4-1 to TRBJ2-7; the D gene is possibly TRBD2 (5 bases). This CDR3 region has 16 residues. The V gene lost 4 bases and the J gene lost 1 base, with 17 bases spanning the gap. Germline V gives CDR1 MGHRA, CDR2 YSYEKL. CDR3 DNA: TGCGCCAGCAGCCGGGCCCCCCCGGAGGCGTCCTACGAGCAGTACTTC. Translating it yields CASSRAPPEASYEQYF.

This chain uses TRBV7-9 with TRBJ2-4, with D possibly TRBD2 on 7 matching bases. Trimming shortened V by 1 base and J by 10 bases, and 8 bases separated the two germline ends. The CDR3 length is 12 residues. Germline lookup yields CDR1 SEHNR and CDR2 FQNEAQ (reference sequence). The CDR3 sequence is CASSLEGGIQYF. DNA of the CDR3: TGTGCCAGCAGCTTAGAGGGGGGGATTCAGTACTTC.

The chain uses TRBV6-5 and TRBJ2-7, with 8 positions matching TRBD1. V shed 0 bases and J 1 base; nucleotides not matched to a gene: 5. Germline V gene sequence: CDR1 MNHEY, CDR2 SVGAGI. The CDR3 is made up of 16 amino acids. This CDR3 reads CASSYSGTGASYEQYF. The CDR3 coding sequence is TGTGCCAGCAGTTACTCGGGGACAGGCGCTTCCTACGAGCAGTACTTC.

The sample holds a few counts of this clone. The genes are TRBV7-8 and TRBJ1-2; D gene ambiguous. Trimming stripped 5 bases from V and 4 bases from J, with 17 bases between. Per the germline V gene, CDR1 is SGHVS and CDR2 is FQNEAQ. The CDR3 covers 15 residues. The CDR3 coding sequence is TGTGCCAGCAGCCCCCTGTGGCCCGGGGTCTATGGCTACACCTTC. Protein product: CASSPLWPGVYGYTF.

This sequence joins TRBV5-1 and TRBJ2-3; D gene ambiguous. V was cut by 1 base and J by 4 bases, with 16 bases left in between. The germline CDR1 and CDR2 sequences are SGHRS and YFSETQ. CDR3 length: 16 residues. The CDR3 is CASSLITFLESDTQYF. CDR3 DNA sequence: TGCGCCAGCAGCTTGATTACGTTCCTGGAGTCAGATACGCAGTATTTT.

The chain recombines TRBV5-1 with TRBJ1-3; 7 nucleotides agree with TRBD1. The length of the CDR3 is 15 residues. J lost 2 bases, V lost 4 bases, and 6 bases had no gene match. CDR1 is SGHRS, CDR2 YFSETQ, per germline. The CDR3 here is CASSTNQGAGNTIYF. Here the CDR3 DNA reads TGCGCCAGCAGCACCAACCAGGGGGCTGGAAACACCATATATTTT.

The gene calls are TRBV7-2 and TRBJ2-1; 7 positions agree with TRBD2. J gave up 8 bases and V 2 bases, and 6 bases lay outside the gene matches. The length of the CDR3 is 14 residues. Germline V lookup: CDR1 SGHTA, CDR2 FQGNSA. The CDR3 loop is CASSLRGRGDEQFF. The CDR3 nucleotides read TGTGCCAGCAGCTTAAGAGGGAGGGGCGATGAGCAGTTCTTC.

The chain recombines TRBV20-1 with TRBJ1-5; TRBD1 is a possible D gene (5 bases). Germline V lookup: CDR1 DFQATT, CDR2 SNEGSKA (reference sequence). The CDR3 loop spans 16 amino acids. Trimming pared 3 bases from V and 2 bases from J, leaving 17 bases between. CDR3 sequence (DNA): TGCAGTGCTAGTTTGCAGGATCCCAGGGGCAATCAGCCCCAGCATTTT. Translation gives CSASLQDPRGNQPQHF.

This clone was recorded once. The J gene is TRBJ1-5, the V gene TRBV7-8, with D maybe TRBD1 (5 bases). The CDR3 spans 20 residues. From germline, CDR1 is SGHVS and CDR2 FQNEAQ. V lost 0 bases, J lost 7 bases, and 28 bases lay in between. The CDR3 protein is CASSLAEIQDIRVSKQPQHF. In DNA, the CDR3 is TGTGCCAGCAGCTTAGCGGAAATACAGGACATTAGAGTCTCGAAACAGCCCCAGCATTTT.

This chain links TRBV14 with TRBJ1-2, with a possible D match to TRBD1 (5 bases). Trimming shortened V by 8 bases and J by 3 bases, and 22 bases separated the two germline ends. The CDR3 loop spans 16 amino acids. Per the germline V gene, CDR1 is SGHDN and CDR2 is FVKESK. In DNA form, the CDR3 reads TGTGCCAGCCAGCCGGGATCGCGGGGCGGCCACTATGGCTACACCTTC. Its translation is CASQPGSRGGHYGYTF.

This clone was picked up one time. The chain employs TRBV5-1 and TRBJ2-1, with a weak D call TRBD1 (6 bases). Germline-derived CDR1 and CDR2 are SGHRS and YFSETQ. The CDR3 is 14 residues long. V lost 6 bases to trimming and J lost 4 bases, with 14 bases between them. This chain's CDR3 is CASTRDGQYNEQFF. The CDR3 DNA reads TGCGCCAGCACCAGAGATGGACAGTACAATGAGCAGTTCTTC. Full variable domain (missing parts from reference TRBV5-1 and TRBJ2-1): KAGVTQTPRYLIKTRGQQVTLSCSPISGHRSVSWYQQTPGQGLQFLFEYFSETQRNKGNFPGRFSGRQFSNSRSEMNVSTLELGDSALYLCASTRDGQYNEQFFGPGTRLTVL.